The next 5 T cell receptor beta chains were all read from a single sample in a study of cytomegalovirus exposure and HLA in healthy donors. Vbeta (60) and Jbeta (13) primers were used in the PCR. Profiling relied on immunoSEQ multiplex PCR, and the TCRdb table lists in-frame clones only, not all of them. In the table there are about 63,000 clones, approximately 79% of which are singletons. Sequences were obtained from PBMCs. All receptors come from a woman aged 25 to 39 in good health and CMV-seronegative.

The chain joins TRBV7-6 to TRBJ2-3; perhaps TRBD2 as D (5 bases). Germline assignment: CDR1 SGHVS and CDR2 FNYEAQ. The CDR3 has 15 residues. The ends were cut back, 5 bases at V and 4 bases at J, with 16 bases in the middle. For the CDR3, the DNA is TGTGCCAGCAGCCTCCAAGGAGGAAAGGCAGATACGCAGTATTTT. As protein: CASSLQGGKADTQYF.

CDR3 DNA: TGTGCCATCAGTCCGGGGCTAGCGGGGGGATACTACGAGCAGTACTTC. Translated, it gives CAISPGLAGGYYEQYF. The chain is built from TRBV10-3 and TRBJ2-7; 11 bases fit TRBD2. The CDR3 sequence is 16 residues long. Germline CDR1 ENHRY, CDR2 SYGVKD. Trimming at V came to 5 bases and at J to 3 bases, leaving 9 bases not matched to a gene.

The chain has TRBV11-2 and TRBJ1-2; D is perhaps TRBD1 (5 bases). The germline gives CDR1 SGHAT, CDR2 FQNNGV. Trimming stripped 4 bases from V and 9 bases from J, with 15 bases between. This CDR3 has 13 amino acids. CDR3 nucleotides: TGTGCCAGCAGCTCTACCGCAGGGAACAGCTACACCTTC. This encodes CASSSTAGNSYTF.

The genes are TRBV7-6 and TRBJ1-2, with TRBD1 matching 8 bases. V shed 4 bases and J 3 bases; nucleotides not matched to a gene: 7. The germline V gene has CDR1 SGHVS and CDR2 FNYEAQ. The CDR3 is 15 residues long. The chain's CDR3 is CASSSRTGLDYGYTF. CDR3 DNA sequence: TGTGCCAGCAGCTCACGGACAGGGCTCGACTATGGCTACACCTTC. Complete variable domain (other parts from reference TRBV7-6 and TRBJ1-2): GAGVSQSPRYKVTKRGQDVALRCDPISGHVSLYWYRQALGQGPEFLTYFNYEAQQDKSGLPNDRFSAERPEGSISTLTIQRTEQRDSAMYRCASSSRTGLDYGYTFGSGTRLTVV.

The chain is built from TRBV16 and TRBJ1-3, with D maybe TRBD1 (5 bases). Germline CDR1 and CDR2: KGHSY and FQNENV. V was trimmed by 4 bases and J by 6 bases, leaving 10 bases between them. This CDR3 contains 13 residues. The DNA of the CDR3 is TGTGCCAGCAGCCTACAGGAGACAAACACCATATATTTT. This codes for CASSLQETNTIYF.